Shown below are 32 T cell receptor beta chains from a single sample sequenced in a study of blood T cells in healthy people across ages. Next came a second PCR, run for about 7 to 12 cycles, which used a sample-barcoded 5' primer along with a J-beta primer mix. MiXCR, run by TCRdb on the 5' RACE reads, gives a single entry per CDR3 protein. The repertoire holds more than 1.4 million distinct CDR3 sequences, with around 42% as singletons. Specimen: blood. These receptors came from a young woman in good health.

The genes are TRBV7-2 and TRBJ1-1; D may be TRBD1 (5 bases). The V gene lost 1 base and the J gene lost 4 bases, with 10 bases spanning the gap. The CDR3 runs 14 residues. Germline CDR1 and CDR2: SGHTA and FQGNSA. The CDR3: CASSLVDGGTEAFF. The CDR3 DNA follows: TGTGCCAGCAGCTTAGTTGACGGGGGCACTGAAGCTTTCTTT.

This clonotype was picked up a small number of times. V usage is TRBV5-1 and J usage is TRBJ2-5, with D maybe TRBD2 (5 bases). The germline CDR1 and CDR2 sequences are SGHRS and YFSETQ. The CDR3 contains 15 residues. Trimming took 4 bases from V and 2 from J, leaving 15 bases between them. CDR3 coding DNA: TGCGCCAGCAGCCCTGGAGGATCGTATCAAGAGACCCAGTACTTC. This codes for CASSPGGSYQETQYF.

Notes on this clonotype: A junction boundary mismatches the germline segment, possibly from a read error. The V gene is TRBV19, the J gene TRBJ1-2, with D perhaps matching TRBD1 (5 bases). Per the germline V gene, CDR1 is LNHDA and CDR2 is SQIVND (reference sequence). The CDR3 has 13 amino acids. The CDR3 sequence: CTSSIRQRDGYTF. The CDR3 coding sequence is TGTACCAGTAGTATCCGTCAGAGGGACGGCTACACCTTC. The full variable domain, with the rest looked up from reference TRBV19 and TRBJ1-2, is DGGITQSPKYLFRKEGQNVTLSCEQNLNHDAMYWYRQDPGQGLRLIYYSQIVNDFQKGDIAEGYSVSREKKESFPLTVTSAQKNPTAFYLCTSSIRQRDGYTFGSGTRLTVV.

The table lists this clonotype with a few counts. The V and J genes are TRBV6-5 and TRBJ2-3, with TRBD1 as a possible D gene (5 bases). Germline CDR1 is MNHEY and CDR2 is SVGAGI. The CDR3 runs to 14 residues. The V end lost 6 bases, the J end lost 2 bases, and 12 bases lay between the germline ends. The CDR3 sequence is CASRRRQTTDTQYF. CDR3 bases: TGTGCCAGCAGGAGGAGACAGACCACAGATACGCAGTATTTT.

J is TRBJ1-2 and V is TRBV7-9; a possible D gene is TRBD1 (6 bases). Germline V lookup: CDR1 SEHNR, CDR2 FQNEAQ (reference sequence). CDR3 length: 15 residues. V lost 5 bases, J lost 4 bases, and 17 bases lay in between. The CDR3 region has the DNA TGTGCCAGCAGCCATCTTAGAGGGGGTTCCTATGGCTACACCTTC. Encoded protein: CASSHLRGGSYGYTF.

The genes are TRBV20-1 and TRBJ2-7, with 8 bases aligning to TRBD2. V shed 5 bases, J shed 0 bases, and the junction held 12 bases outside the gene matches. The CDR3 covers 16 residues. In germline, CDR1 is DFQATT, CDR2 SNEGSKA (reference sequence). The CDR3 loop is CSAFPAGGSVSYEQYF. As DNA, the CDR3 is TGCAGTGCTTTTCCCGCGGGAGGTAGCGTCTCCTACGAGCAGTACTTC.

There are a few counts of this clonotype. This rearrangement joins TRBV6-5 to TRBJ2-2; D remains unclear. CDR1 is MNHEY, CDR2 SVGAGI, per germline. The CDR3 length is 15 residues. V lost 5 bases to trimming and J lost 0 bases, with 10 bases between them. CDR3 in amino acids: CASSPFYTNTGELFF. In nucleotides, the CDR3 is TGTGCCAGCAGTCCCTTTTACACGAACACCGGGGAGCTGTTTTTT.

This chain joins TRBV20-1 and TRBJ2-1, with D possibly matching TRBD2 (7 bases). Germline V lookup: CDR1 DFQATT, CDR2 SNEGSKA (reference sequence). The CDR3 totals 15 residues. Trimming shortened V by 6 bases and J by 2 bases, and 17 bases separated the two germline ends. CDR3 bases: TGCAGTGCCCCCCTGGGGGGGGGCACCTACAATGAGCAGTTCTTC. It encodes CSAPLGGGTYNEQFF.

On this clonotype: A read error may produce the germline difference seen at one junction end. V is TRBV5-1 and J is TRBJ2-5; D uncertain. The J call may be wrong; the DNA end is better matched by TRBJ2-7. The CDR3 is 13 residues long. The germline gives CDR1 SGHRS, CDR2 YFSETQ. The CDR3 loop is CANSLLDVGEQYF. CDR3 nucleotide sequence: TGCGCCAACAGCCTGTTGGATGTGGGCGAGCAGTACTTC.

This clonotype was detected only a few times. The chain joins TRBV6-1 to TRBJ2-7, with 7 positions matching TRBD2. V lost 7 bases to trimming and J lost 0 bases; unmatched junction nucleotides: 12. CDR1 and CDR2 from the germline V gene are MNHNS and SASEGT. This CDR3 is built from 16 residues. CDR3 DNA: TGTGCCAGCACGGGGTCGGGCGGGAGTTTCTCCTACGAGCAGTACTTC. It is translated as CASTGSGGSFSYEQYF.

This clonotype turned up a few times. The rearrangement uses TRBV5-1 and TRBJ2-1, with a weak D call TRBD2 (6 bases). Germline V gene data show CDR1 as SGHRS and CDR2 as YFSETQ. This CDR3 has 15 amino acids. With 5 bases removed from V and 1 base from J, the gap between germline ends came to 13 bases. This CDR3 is CASRSPGTSYNEQFF. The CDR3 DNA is TGCGCCAGCAGATCCCCCGGGACTTCCTACAATGAGCAGTTCTTC.

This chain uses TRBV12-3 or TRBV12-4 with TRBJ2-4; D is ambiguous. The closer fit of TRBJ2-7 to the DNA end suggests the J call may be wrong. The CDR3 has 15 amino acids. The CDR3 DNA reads TGTGCCAGCAGTCCTCAGGCCGATTCAGTTTACGAGCAGTACTTC. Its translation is CASSPQADSVYEQYF.

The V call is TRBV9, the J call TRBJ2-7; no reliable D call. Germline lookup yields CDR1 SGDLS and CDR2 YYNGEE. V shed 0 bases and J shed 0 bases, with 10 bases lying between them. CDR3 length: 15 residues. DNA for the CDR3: TGTGCCAGCAGCGTAGCCCCCACCGGCTCCTACGAGCAGTACTTC. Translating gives CASSVAPTGSYEQYF.

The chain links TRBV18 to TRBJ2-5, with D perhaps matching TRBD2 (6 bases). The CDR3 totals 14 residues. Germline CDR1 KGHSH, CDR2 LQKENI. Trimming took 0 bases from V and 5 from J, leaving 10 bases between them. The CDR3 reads CASSPPTGEETQYF. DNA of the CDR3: TGTGCCAGCTCACCACCCACGGGGGAGGAGACCCAGTACTTC.

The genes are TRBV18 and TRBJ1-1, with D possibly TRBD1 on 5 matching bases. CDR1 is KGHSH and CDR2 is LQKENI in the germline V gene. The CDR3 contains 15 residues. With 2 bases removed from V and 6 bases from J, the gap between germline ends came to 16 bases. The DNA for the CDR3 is TGTGCCAGCTCACCATTGGCTCAGGGTCCTCCTGAAGCTTTCTTT. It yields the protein CASSPLAQGPPEAFF.

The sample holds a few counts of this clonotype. CDR3 coding DNA: TGTGCCACCAGCAGAGAGGAAACTAGTACGGAGACCCAGTACTTC. Amino acids: CATSREETSTETQYF. The chain carries TRBV15 and TRBJ2-5; weak D call: TRBD2 (5 bases). Germline CDR1 reads LNHNV; CDR2 reads YYDKDF (reference sequence). This CDR3 region has 15 residues. V was cut by 0 bases and J by 5 bases, with 13 bases left in between. Drawing the rest from reference TRBV15 and TRBJ2-5, the complete variable domain is DAMVIQNPRYQVTQFGKPVTLSCSQTLNHNVMYWYQQKSSQAPKLLFHYYDKDFNNEADTPDNFQSRRPNTSFCFLDIRSPGLGDTAMYLCATSREETSTETQYFGPGTRLLVL.

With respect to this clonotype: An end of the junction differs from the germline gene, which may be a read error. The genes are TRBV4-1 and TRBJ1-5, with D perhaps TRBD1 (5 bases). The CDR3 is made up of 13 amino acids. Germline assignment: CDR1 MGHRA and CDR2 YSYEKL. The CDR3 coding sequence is TGCGCCGGCAGCCAACTCCCAGGGCGGCCCCAGCATTTT. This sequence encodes CAGSQLPGRPQHF.

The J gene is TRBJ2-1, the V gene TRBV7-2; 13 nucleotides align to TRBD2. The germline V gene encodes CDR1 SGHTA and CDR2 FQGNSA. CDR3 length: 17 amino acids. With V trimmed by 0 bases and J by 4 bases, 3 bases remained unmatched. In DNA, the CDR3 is TGTGCCAGCAGCTTAGCTACTAGCGGGAGGGTGTACAATGAGCAGTTCTTC. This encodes CASSLATSGRVYNEQFF.

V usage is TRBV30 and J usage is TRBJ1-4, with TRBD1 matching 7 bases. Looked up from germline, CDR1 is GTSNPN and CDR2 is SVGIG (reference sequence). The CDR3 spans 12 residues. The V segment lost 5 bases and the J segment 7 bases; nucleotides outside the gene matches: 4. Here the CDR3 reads CAWSRQGEKLFF. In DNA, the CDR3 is TGTGCCTGGTCTCGACAGGGTGAAAAACTGTTTTTT.

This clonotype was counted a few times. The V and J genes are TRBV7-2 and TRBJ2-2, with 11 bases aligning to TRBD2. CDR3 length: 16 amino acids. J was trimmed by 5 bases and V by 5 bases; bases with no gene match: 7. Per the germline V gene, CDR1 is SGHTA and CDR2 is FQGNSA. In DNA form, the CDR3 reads TGTGCCAGCAGCCCCCGGACTAGCGGGTTTACCGGGGAGCTGTTTTTT. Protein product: CASSPRTSGFTGELFF. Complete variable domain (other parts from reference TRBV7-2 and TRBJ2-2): GAGVSQSPSNKVTEKGKDVELRCDPISGHTALYWYRQSLGQGLEFLIYFQGNSAPDKSGLPSDRFSAERTGGSVSTLTIQRTQQEDSAVYLCASSPRTSGFTGELFFGEGSRLTVL.

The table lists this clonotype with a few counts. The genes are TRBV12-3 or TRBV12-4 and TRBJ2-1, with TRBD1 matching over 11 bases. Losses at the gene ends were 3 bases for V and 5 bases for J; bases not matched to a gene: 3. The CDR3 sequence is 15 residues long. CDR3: CASSFGTGGDNEQFF. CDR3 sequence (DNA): TGTGCCAGCAGTTTTGGGACAGGGGGGGACAATGAGCAGTTCTTC.

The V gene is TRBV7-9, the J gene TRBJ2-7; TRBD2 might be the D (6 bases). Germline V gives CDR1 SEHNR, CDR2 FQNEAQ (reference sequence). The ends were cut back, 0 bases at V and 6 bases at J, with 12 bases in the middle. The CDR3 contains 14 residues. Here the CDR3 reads CASSLAGGVSEQYF. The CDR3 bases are TGTGCCAGCAGCTTAGCCGGCGGGGTGAGCGAGCAGTACTTC.

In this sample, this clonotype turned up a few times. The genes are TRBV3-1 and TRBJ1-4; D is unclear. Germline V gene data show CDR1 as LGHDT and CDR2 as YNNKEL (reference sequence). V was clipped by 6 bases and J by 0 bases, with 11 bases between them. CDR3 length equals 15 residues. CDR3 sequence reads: CASRTKGTTNEKLFF. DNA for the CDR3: TGTGCCAGCAGGACTAAGGGTACAACTAATGAAAAACTGTTTTTT.

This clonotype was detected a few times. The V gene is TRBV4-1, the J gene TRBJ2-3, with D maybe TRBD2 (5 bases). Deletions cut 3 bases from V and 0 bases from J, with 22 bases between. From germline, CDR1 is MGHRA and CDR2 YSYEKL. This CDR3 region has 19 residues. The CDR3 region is CASSHRVATESSSTDTQYF. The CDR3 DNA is TGCGCCAGCAGCCACCGGGTAGCGACGGAATCCTCTAGCACAGATACGCAGTATTTT.

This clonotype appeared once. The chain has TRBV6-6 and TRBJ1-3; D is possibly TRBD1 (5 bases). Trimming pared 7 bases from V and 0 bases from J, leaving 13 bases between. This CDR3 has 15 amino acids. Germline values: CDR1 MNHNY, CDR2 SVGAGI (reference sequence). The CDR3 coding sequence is TGTGCCAGCATCGCCTGGGGCACCTCTGGAAACACCATATATTTT. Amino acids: CASIAWGTSGNTIYF.

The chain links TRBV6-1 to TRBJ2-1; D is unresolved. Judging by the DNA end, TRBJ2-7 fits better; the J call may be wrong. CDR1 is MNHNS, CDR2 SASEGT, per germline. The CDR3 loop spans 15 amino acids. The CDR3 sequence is CASSEGWSSYNEQYF. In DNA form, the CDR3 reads TGTGCCAGCAGTGAAGGCTGGAGCTCCTACAATGAGCAGTACTTC.

In nucleotides, the CDR3 is TGTGCCAGCAGCTTGGTGGCAGGCGGTGAAGCTTTCTTT. This sequence encodes CASSLVAGGEAFF. The chain carries TRBV5-8 and TRBJ1-1; D remains ambiguous. Trimming left V 0 bases short and J 7 bases short, with 10 bases between. CDR3 size: 13 residues. Germline assignment: CDR1 SGHTS and CDR2 YDEGEE.

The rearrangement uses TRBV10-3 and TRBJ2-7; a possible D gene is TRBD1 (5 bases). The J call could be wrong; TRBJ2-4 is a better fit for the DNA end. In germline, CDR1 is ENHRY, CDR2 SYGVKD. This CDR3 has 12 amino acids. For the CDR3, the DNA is TGTGCCATCAGTGAGAGGGGCTACATTCAGTACTTC. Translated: CAISERGYIQYF.

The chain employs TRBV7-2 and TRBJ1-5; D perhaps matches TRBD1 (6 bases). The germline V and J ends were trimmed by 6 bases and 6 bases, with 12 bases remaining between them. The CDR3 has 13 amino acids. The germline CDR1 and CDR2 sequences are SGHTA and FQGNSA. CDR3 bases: TGTGCCAGCAGTGACAGGAGGTTTCAGCCCCAGCATTTT. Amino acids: CASSDRRFQPQHF.

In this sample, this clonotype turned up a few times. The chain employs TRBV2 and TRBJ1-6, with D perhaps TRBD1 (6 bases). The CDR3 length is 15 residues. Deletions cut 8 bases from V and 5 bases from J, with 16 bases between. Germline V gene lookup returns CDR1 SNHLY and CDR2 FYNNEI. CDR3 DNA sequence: TGTGCCAGCGGAACACAGGGCTCAGATAATTCACCCCTCCACTTT. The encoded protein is CASGTQGSDNSPLHF.

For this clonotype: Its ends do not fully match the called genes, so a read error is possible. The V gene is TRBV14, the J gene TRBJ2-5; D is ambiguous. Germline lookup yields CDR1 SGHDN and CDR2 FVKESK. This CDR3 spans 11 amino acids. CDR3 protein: CAGSQIETQYF. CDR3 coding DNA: TGTGCCGGCAGCCAAATCGAGACCCAGTACTTC.

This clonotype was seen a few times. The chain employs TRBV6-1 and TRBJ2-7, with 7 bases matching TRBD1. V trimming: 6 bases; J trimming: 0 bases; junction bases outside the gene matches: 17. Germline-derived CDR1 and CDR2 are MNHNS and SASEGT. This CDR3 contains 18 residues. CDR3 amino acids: CASRKGASFYSASYEQYF. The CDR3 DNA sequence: TGTGCCAGCAGGAAGGGGGCCTCCTTCTATAGTGCCTCCTACGAGCAGTACTTC.